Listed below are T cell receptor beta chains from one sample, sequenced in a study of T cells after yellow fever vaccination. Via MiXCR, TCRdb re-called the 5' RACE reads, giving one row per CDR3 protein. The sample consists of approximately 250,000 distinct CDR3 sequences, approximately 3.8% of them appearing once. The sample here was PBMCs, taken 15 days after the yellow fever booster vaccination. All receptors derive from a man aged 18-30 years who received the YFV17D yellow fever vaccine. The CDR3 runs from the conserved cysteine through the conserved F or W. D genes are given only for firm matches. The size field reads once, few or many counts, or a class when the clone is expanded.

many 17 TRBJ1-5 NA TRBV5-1 TGCGCCAGCAGCCCCGGGGTGGGGGGCATAAGCAATCAGCCCCAGCATTTT CASSPGVGGISNQPQHF
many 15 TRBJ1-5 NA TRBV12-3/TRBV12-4 TGTGCCAGCAGCTTCGCCGGGGGCGGTAATCAGCCCCAGCATTTT CASSFAGGGNQPQHF
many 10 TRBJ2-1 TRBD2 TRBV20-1 TGCACCGGGGGGGGAAACGAGCAGTTCTTC CTGGGNEQFF
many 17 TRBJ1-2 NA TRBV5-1 TGCGCCAGCAGCCCCTTCCCTGAACAGCTCCGGTATGATGGCTACACCTTC CASSPFPEQLRYDGYTF
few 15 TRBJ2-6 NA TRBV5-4 TGTGCCAGCAGCTTCAGGGATTCTGGGGCCAACGTCCTGACTTTC CASSFRDSGANVLTF
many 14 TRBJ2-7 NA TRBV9 TGTGCCAGCAGCGTACGGGACGGGACCTACGAGCAGTACTTC CASSVRDGTYEQYF
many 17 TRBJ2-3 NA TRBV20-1 TGCAGTGCTAGAGTTACTTGGCCTACGTTTAGCACAGATACGCAGTATTTT CSARVTWPTFSTDTQYF
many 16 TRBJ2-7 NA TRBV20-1 TGCAGTGCTAGAGATGCTGGGGGCCCGAACTCCTACGAGCAGTACTTC CSARDAGGPNSYEQYF
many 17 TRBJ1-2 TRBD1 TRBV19 TGTGCCAGTACCCGAAACCAGGGGGGGCTCGCAGTCTATGGCTACACCTTC CASTRNQGGLAVYGYTF
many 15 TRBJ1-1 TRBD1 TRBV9 TGTGCCAGCAGTCCCGGGACAGGGAGGAACACTGAAGCTTTCTTT CASSPGTGRNTEAFF